This is a list of T cell receptor beta chains from one sample in a study of response to subunit inactivated influenza vaccine. MiXCR, run by TCRdb on the RT-PCR reads, gives a single entry per CDR3 protein. The sample holds 750,000 to 850,000 distinct CDR3 sequences, approximately 17% seen once. The sequences come from PBMCs from blood, collected approximately 5 days after vaccination. Source of these receptors: a man between 45 and 60 years old who received an inactivated influenza vaccine. The CDR3 runs from the conserved cysteine through the conserved F or W. The D gene is left open where the match is weak. Rows give clone size only sometimes, using once, few, many, or a class for an expanded clone.

J gene	D gene	CDR3 length	clone size	V gene	CDR3 DNA	CDR3 protein
TRBJ2-5	.	16	.	TRBV3-1	TGTGCCAGCAGCCCCCCTATGGGGAGGCCCCAAGAGACCCAGTACTTC	CASSPPMGRPQETQYF
TRBJ1-5	.	12	few	TRBV20-1	TGCAGTGCTACAGGGGTCAGGGAGCCCCAGCATTTT	CSATGVREPQHF
TRBJ2-2	TRBD2	17	few	TRBV5-4	TGTGCCAGCAGCTTCGGAGCCGGGAGGCCGAGTACCGGGGAGCTGTTTTTT	CASSFGAGRPSTGELFF
TRBJ2-3	.	13	few	TRBV12-3/TRBV12-4	TGTGCCAGCAGTCAAATTCGTACAGATACGCAGTATTTT	CASSQIRTDTQYF
TRBJ1-5	.	12	few	TRBV20-1	TGCAGTGCCACCCGGGTGTTTCAGCCCCAGCATTTT	CSATRVFQPQHF
TRBJ2-6	.	15	.	TRBV7-2	TGTGCCAGCAGCATCGACTACTCTGGGGCCAACGTCCTGACTTTC	CASSIDYSGANVLTF
TRBJ2-5	.	16	.	TRBV6-5	TGTGCCAGCAGTTACTCGTCGCGAGGAAAACAAGAGACCCAGTACTTC	CASSYSSRGKQETQYF
TRBJ2-4	.	13	few	TRBV20-1	TGCAGTGCTAGAGTAACAGCCAAAAACATTCAGTACTTC	CSARVTAKNIQYF
TRBJ2-1	TRBD2	16	once	TRBV30	TGTGCCTGGAGTGCGAAGGGACTAGCGGGATACAATGAGCAGTTCTTC	CAWSAKGLAGYNEQFF
TRBJ2-7	TRBD2	15	.	TRBV11-2	TGTGCCAGCAGCTTAAGTTGGGAGGGGTCCTACGAGCAGTACTTC	CASSLSWEGSYEQYF
TRBJ2-5	TRBD1	15	.	TRBV7-9	TGTGCCAGCAGCTTACGGGGACAGGGGCAAGAGACCCAGTACTTC	CASSLRGQGQETQYF
TRBJ2-7	TRBD1	15	.	TRBV6-2/TRBV6-3	TGTGCCAGCAGTCTGGGACAGACATTCTTCTACGAGCAGTACTTC	CASSLGQTFFYEQYF
TRBJ2-5	TRBD2	16	.	TRBV12-3/TRBV12-4	TGTGCCAGCAGCCGGACTAGCGGGAGGAGCTATGAGACCCAGTACTTC	CASSRTSGRSYETQYF
TRBJ1-1	.	15	.	TRBV4-3	TGCGCCAGCAGCCAAGATTGGAGTACGAACACTGAAGCTTTCTTT	CASSQDWSTNTEAFF
TRBJ1-5	.	16	.	TRBV28	TGTGCCAGCAGTTTGCCCCGTAGGTTGCGGAATCAGCCCCAGCATTTT	CASSLPRRLRNQPQHF
TRBJ1-2	TRBD1	16	.	TRBV7-8	TGTGCCAGCAGCTTAGGAACAGGGGAAGGTCCATATGGCTACACCTTC	CASSLGTGEGPYGYTF
TRBJ2-7	.	11	many	TRBV12-3/TRBV12-4	TGTGCCAGCAGTTTAGACCGCGAGCAGTACTTC	CASSLDREQYF
TRBJ2-2	.	13	once	TRBV7-3	TGTGCCAGCAGCTCGGATACAACCGGGGAGCTGTTTTTT	CASSSDTTGELFF
TRBJ2-7	TRBD1	15	few	TRBV4-1	TGCGCCAGCAGCCAAGGGGACAGGGCGGGTTACGAGCAGTACTTC	CASSQGDRAGYEQYF
TRBJ2-6	TRBD2	21	.	TRBV5-1	TGCGCCAGCAGCTCCAATAGCGGGGGGGCCTTATCGTTTGCTGGGGCCAACGTCCTGACTTTC	CASSSNSGGALSFAGANVLTF
TRBJ2-5	TRBD2	13	few	TRBV29-1	TGCAGCGTTGCATCGCTAGCGGGAGAGACCCAGTACTTC	CSVASLAGETQYF
TRBJ2-1	.	14	many	TRBV5-5	TGTGCCAGCAGCCCAGCGGAAAACTACAATGAGCAGTTCTTC	CASSPAENYNEQFF